This T cell receptor beta chain stems from a study of blood T cell repertoires in COVID-19. On the study more broadly: The cDNA or gDNA used as material had been derived from T cells, B-cell-depleted T cells, or PBMCs.

Germline lookup yields CDR1 SGHDT and CDR2 YYEEEE. V was shortened by 2 bases and J by 4 bases, with 13 bases between the two germline ends. This CDR3 spans 16 amino acids. This clone was picked up one time. The Seattle site enrolled patients during active infection and followed them longitudinally. Source study methods: How many nucleated cells were present was estimated from reference gene primer amplification. Only in-frame clones appear in the TCRdb table, and some are missing; sequencing was by immunoSEQ multiplex PCR. V and J calls and clone size are as listed in that table; D and trimming were resolved from the DNA. This sample carries about 260,000 clones, 75% to 95% of them seen once, and the ten largest clones take approximately 2.6%.

The sequenced sample was peripheral blood. This receptor was obtained from a person under 30 with COVID-19, enrolled during active disease. The chain uses TRBV5-6 and TRBJ1-6, with D tentatively TRBD1 (5 bases). CDR3 in DNA: TGTGCCAGCAGCTTTTCCAGGGCCCAGTATAATTCACCCCTCCACTTT. Translation gives CASSFSRAQYNSPLHF.